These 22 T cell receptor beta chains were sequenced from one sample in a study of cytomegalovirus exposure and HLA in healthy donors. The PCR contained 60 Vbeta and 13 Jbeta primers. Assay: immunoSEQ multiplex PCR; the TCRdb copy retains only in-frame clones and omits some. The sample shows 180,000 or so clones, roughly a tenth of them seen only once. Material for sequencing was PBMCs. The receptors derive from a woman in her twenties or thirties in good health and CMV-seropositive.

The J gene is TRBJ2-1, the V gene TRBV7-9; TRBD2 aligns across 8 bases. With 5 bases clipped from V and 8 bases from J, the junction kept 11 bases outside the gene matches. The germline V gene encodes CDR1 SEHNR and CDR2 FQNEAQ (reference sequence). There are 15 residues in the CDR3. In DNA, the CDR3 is TGTGCCAGCAGCCCCCCGGGACTAGGGGTGGATGAGCAGTTCTTC. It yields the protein CASSPPGLGVDEQFF.

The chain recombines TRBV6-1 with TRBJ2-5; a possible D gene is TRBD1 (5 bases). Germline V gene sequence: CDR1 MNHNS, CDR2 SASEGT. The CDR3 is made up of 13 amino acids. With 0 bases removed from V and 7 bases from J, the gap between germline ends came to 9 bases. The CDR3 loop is CASSEAGLGTQYF. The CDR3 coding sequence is TGTGCCAGCAGTGAAGCGGGGCTAGGGACCCAGTACTTC.

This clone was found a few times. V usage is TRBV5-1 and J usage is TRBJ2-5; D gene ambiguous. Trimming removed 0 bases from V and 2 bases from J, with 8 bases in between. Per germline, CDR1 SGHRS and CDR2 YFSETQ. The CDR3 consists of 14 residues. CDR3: CASSLATAQETQYF. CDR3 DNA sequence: TGCGCCAGCAGCTTGGCCACAGCTCAAGAGACCCAGTACTTC.

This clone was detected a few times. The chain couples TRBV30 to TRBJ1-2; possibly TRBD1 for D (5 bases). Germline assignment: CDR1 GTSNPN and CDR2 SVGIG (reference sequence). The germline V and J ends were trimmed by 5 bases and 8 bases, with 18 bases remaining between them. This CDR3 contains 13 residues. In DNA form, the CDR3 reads TGTGCCTGGTCGCTCCGGGGGGAGGGCGGCTACACCTTC. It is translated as CAWSLRGEGGYTF.

CDR3 residues: CASSPDRISISSYNEQFF. For the CDR3, the DNA is TGTGCCAGTAGTCCTGACAGGATTTCAATTAGCTCCTACAATGAGCAGTTCTTC. The chain links TRBV19 to TRBJ2-1, with a weak D call TRBD1 (6 bases). Between the trimmed V and J ends, which lost 5 bases and 0 bases, there was a span of 20 bases. CDR1 is LNHDA, CDR2 SQIVND, per germline (reference sequence). The CDR3 has 18 residues.

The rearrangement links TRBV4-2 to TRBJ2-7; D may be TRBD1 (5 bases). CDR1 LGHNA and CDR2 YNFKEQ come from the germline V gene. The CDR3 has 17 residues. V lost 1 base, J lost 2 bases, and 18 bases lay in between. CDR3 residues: CASSQVGLQALTYEQYF. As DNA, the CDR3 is TGTGCCAGCAGCCAAGTCGGCTTACAGGCGCTCACCTACGAGCAGTACTTC.

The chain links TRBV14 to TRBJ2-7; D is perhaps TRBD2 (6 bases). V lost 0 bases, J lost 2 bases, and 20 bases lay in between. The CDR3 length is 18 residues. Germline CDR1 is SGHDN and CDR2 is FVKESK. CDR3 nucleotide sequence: TGTGCCAGCAGCCAAGAAAGTAGTACGGGTCTAGCGCCCTACGAGCAGTACTTC. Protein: CASSQESSTGLAPYEQYF. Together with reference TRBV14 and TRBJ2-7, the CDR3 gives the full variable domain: EAGVTQFPSHSVIEKGQTVTLRCDPISGHDNLYWYRRVMGKEIKFLLHFVKESKQDESGMPNNRFLAERTGGTYSTLKVQPAELEDSGVYFCASSQESSTGLAPYEQYFGPGTRLTVT.

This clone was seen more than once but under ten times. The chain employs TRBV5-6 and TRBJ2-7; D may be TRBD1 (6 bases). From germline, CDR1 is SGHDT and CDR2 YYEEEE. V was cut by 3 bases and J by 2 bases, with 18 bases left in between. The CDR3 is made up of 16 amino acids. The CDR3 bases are TGTGCCAGCAGCTCCACCACCAACAGGGTTACCTACGAGCAGTACTTC. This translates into CASSSTTNRVTYEQYF. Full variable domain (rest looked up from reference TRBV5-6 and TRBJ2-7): DAGVTQSPTHLIKTRGQQVTLRCSPKSGHDTVSWYQQALGQGPQFIFQYYEEEERQRGNFPDRFSGHQFPNYSSELNVNALLLGDSALYLCASSSTTNRVTYEQYFGPGTRLTVT.

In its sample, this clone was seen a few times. CDR3 DNA: TGTGCCTGTGATCTAGCGGGAGGGGGACCGTACAATGAGCAGTTCTTC. This encodes CACDLAGGGPYNEQFF. The V gene is TRBV30, the J gene TRBJ2-1, with TRBD2 matching 12 bases. This CDR3 contains 16 residues. V lost 6 bases to trimming and J lost 4 bases; unmatched junction nucleotides: 10. Germline V CDR1 and CDR2: GTSNPN, SVGIG (reference sequence).

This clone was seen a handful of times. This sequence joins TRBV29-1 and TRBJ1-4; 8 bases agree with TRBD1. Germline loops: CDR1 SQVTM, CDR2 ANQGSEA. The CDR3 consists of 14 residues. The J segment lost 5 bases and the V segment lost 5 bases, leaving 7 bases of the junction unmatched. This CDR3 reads CSVKLQGVNEKLFF. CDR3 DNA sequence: TGCAGCGTTAAATTACAGGGGGTGAATGAAAAACTGTTTTTT.

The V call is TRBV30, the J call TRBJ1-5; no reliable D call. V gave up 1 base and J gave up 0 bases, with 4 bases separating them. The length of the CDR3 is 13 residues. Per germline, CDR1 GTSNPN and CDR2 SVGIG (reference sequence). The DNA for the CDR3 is TGTGCCTGGAGTGACTATAGCAATCAGCCCCAGCATTTT. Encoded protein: CAWSDYSNQPQHF.

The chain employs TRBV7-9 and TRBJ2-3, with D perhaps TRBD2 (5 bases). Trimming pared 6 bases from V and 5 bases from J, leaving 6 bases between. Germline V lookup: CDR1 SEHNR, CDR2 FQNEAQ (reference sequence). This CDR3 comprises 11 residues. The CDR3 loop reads CASSGRDTQYF. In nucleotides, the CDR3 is TGTGCCAGCAGTGGGAGAGATACGCAGTATTTT. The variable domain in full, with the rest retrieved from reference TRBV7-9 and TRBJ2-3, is DTGVSQNPRHKITKRGQNVTFRCDPISEHNRLYWYRQTLGQGPEFLTYFQNEAQLEKSRLLSDRFSAERPKGSFSTLEIQRTEQGDSAMYLCASSGRDTQYFGPGTRLTVL.

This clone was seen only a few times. As DNA, the CDR3 is TGTGCCATCAGTGACAGGGGGCATGGCTACACCTTC. It codes for CAISDRGHGYTF. This sequence joins TRBV10-3 and TRBJ1-2, with 8 bases aligning to TRBD1. V dropped 3 bases and J dropped 6; count of bases not matched to a gene: 0. The CDR3 sequence is 12 residues long. Germline CDR1 is ENHRY and CDR2 is SYGVKD.

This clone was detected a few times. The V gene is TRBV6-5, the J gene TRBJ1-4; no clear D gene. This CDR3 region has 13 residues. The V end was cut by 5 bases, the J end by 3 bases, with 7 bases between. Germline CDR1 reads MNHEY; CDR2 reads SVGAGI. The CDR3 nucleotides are TGTGCCAGCAGTGCTCAGGCTAATGAAAAACTGTTTTTT. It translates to CASSAQANEKLFF.

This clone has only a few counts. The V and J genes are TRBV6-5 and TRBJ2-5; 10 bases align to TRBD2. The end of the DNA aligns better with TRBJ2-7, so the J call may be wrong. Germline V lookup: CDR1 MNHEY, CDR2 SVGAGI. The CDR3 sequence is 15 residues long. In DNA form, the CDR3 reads TGTGCCAGCAGCCTGCTAGCGGGAGAAACCTACGAGCAGTACTTC. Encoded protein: CASSLLAGETYEQYF.

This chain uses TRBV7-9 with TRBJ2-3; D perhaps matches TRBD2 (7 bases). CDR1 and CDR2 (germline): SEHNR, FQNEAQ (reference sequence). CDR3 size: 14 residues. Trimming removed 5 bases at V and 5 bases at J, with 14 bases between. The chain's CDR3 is CASSAPGEGDTQYF. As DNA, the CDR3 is TGTGCCAGCAGCGCCCCAGGGGAGGGAGATACGCAGTATTTT.

The CDR3: CASRTSGRMMEPHEQYF. Here the CDR3 DNA reads TGCGCCAGCAGAACTAGCGGGAGGATGATGGAACCCCACGAGCAGTACTTC. This chain uses TRBV23-1 with TRBJ2-7, with 12 nucleotides matching TRBD2. TRBV23-1 is assigned to the ORF class and has an uncertain function. The CDR3 contains 17 residues. The V and J ends lost 6 bases and 5 bases, in that order; junction bases with no gene match: 14.

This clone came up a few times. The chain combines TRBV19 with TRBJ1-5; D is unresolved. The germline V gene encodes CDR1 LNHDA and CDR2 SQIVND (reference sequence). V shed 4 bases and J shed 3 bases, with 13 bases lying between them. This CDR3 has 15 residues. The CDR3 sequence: CASSTQTGNNQPQHF. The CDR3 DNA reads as TGTGCCAGTAGTACCCAGACGGGGAACAATCAGCCCCAGCATTTT.

The CDR3 DNA reads as TGTGCCTGGGCTACAGGCAACAGCAATCAGCCCCAGCATTTT. The encoded protein is CAWATGNSNQPQHF. The rearrangement links TRBV30 to TRBJ1-5, with D perhaps TRBD1 (5 bases). V shed 5 bases and J shed 1 base, with 12 bases lying between them. Looked up from germline, CDR1 is GTSNPN and CDR2 is SVGIG (reference sequence). This CDR3 is 14 amino acids long.

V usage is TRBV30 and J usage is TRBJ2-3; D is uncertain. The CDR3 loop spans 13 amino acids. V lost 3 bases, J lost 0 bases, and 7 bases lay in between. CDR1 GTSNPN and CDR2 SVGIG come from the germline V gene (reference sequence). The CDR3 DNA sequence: TGTGCCTGGAGAAAGACTAGCACAGATACGCAGTATTTT. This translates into CAWRKTSTDTQYF.

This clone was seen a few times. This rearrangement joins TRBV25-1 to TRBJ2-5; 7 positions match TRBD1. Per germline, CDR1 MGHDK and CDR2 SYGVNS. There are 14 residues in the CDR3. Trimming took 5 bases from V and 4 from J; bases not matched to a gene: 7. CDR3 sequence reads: CASSFYRGLETQYF. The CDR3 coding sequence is TGTGCCAGCAGTTTTTACAGGGGCCTAGAGACCCAGTACTTC.

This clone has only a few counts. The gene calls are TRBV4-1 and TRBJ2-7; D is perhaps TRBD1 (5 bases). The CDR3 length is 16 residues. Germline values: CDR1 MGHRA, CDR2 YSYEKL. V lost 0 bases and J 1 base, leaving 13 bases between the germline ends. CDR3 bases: TGCGCCAGCAGCCAAGATCAGGGAATTCTTTCCTACGAGCAGTACTTC. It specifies CASSQDQGILSYEQYF.